These T cell receptor beta chains were read from a single sample in a study of identical twins. TCRdb independently ran MiXCR on the 5' RACE reads; one entry per CDR3 protein. The data contain fewer than 900,000 distinct CDR3 sequences, roughly 20% of them seen just once; the ten biggest clones take up 4.3%. These data also featured in a second study, about T cells expressing NK-cell markers.

The sample consisted of PBMCs. The receptors derive from a young woman in good health. The CDR3 runs from the conserved cysteine through the conserved F or W. The D gene is left open where the match is weak. Size tells how often a clone was seen (once, few, many) or the class of an expanded clone, and some rows leave it out.

V gene: TRBV4-3
J gene: TRBJ1-1
clone size: many
D gene: TRBD1
CDR3 DNA: TGCGCCAGCAGCACCCGACAGGGGACGGGGAACACTGAAGCTTTCTTT
CDR3 protein: CASSTRQGTGNTEAFF

V gene: TRBV7-9
J gene: TRBJ2-3
clone size: NA
D gene: NA
CDR3 DNA: TGTGCCAGCAGTCCAGAGGGGGTAACGCAGTATTTT
CDR3 protein: CASSPEGVTQYF

V gene: TRBV29-1
J gene: TRBJ2-5
clone size: few
D gene: TRBD2
CDR3 DNA: TGCAGCGTTGATTCCGGGGGGGAGGACCAGTACTTC
CDR3 protein: CSVDSGGEDQYF

V gene: TRBV12-3/TRBV12-4
J gene: TRBJ2-3
clone size: NA
D gene: TRBD2
CDR3 DNA: TGTGCCAGCAGGTCTCTAGCGGGGGGCTCAGATACGCAGTATTTT
CDR3 protein: CASRSLAGGSDTQYF

V gene: TRBV4-1
J gene: TRBJ2-1
clone size: NA
D gene: TRBD2
CDR3 DNA: TGCGCCAGCAGCCAAGATTCTAGCGGGGGGTCCACTGAGCAGTTCTTC
CDR3 protein: CASSQDSSGGSTEQFF

V gene: TRBV12-3/TRBV12-4
J gene: TRBJ1-2
clone size: NA
D gene: NA
CDR3 DNA: TGTGCCAGCAGTTCCTCGGACAGCTATGTTGGCTACACCTTC
CDR3 protein: CASSSSDSYVGYTF

V gene: TRBV29-1
J gene: TRBJ1-5
clone size: NA
D gene: NA
CDR3 DNA: TGCAGCGTTTCTCAGCCCCAGCATTTT
CDR3 protein: CSVSQPQHF

V gene: TRBV5-4
J gene: TRBJ1-2
clone size: few
D gene: NA
CDR3 DNA: TGTGCCAGCAGCACGGGTGGCTACACCTTC
CDR3 protein: CASSTGGYTF

V gene: TRBV4-1
J gene: TRBJ2-3
clone size: NA
D gene: TRBD2
CDR3 DNA: TGCGCCAGCAGCCAAGATTTAACTAGCGGGGGCACAGATACGCAGTATTTT
CDR3 protein: CASSQDLTSGGTDTQYF

V gene: TRBV6-1
J gene: TRBJ2-5
clone size: NA
D gene: NA
CDR3 DNA: TGTGCCAGCAGACCCTACTCCACGGGGGAGACCCAGTACTTC
CDR3 protein: CASRPYSTGETQYF

V gene: TRBV14
J gene: TRBJ2-6
clone size: NA
D gene: TRBD1
CDR3 DNA: TGTGCCAGCAGCCAACGACAGGGGCCCGGGGCCAACGTCCTGACTTTC
CDR3 protein: CASSQRQGPGANVLTF

V gene: TRBV12-3/TRBV12-4
J gene: TRBJ1-5
clone size: few
D gene: NA
CDR3 DNA: TGTGCCAGCAGTCAACAGGGCGGAGGACAGCCCCAGCATTTT
CDR3 protein: CASSQQGGGQPQHF

V gene: TRBV7-9
J gene: TRBJ2-4
clone size: NA
D gene: TRBD1
CDR3 DNA: TGTGCCAGCAGCTTATTTTCGGGACAGGGAAAAAACATTCAGTACTTC
CDR3 protein: CASSLFSGQGKNIQYF

V gene: TRBV6-5
J gene: TRBJ1-2
clone size: NA
D gene: NA
CDR3 DNA: TGTGCCAGCAGTTCGGTGAGGTTGGGTGGCTACACCTTC
CDR3 protein: CASSSVRLGGYTF

V gene: TRBV20-1
J gene: TRBJ2-1
clone size: many
D gene: NA
CDR3 DNA: TGCAGTGCTAGGATCAGGAACAATGAGCAGTTCTTC
CDR3 protein: CSARIRNNEQFF

V gene: TRBV29-1
J gene: TRBJ2-4
clone size: NA
D gene: NA
CDR3 DNA: TGCAGCGTTGAAGATCGAGTCGACTCTCCCATTCAGTACTTC
CDR3 protein: CSVEDRVDSPIQYF

V gene: TRBV7-9
J gene: TRBJ2-7
clone size: few
D gene: TRBD1
CDR3 DNA: TGTGCCAGCAGCCACCAGACAGGGGGCCGTAACGAGCAGTACTTC
CDR3 protein: CASSHQTGGRNEQYF

V gene: TRBV4-1
J gene: TRBJ1-2
clone size: few
D gene: NA
CDR3 DNA: TGCGCCAGCAGCCAAGAACGAGGGATCTATGAAGGCTACACCTTC
CDR3 protein: CASSQERGIYEGYTF

V gene: TRBV7-2
J gene: TRBJ2-1
clone size: NA
D gene: TRBD2
CDR3 DNA: TGTGCCAGCAGCTTAAGACTAGCGGGAGTCGATGAGCAGTTCTTC
CDR3 protein: CASSLRLAGVDEQFF

V gene: TRBV5-5
J gene: TRBJ1-5
clone size: NA
D gene: NA
CDR3 DNA: TGTGCCAGCAGCCCCGGGGAGAGGGATCAGCCCCAGCATTTT
CDR3 protein: CASSPGERDQPQHF

V gene: TRBV19
J gene: TRBJ1-5
clone size: NA
D gene: TRBD1
CDR3 DNA: TGTGCCATTGGTTTAAGACAGGGGGGTCAGCCCCAGCATTTT
CDR3 protein: CAIGLRQGGQPQHF

V gene: TRBV10-2
J gene: TRBJ2-1
clone size: NA
D gene: NA
CDR3 DNA: TGCGCCAGCAGTGTGCAAGGAAGAGGGGTTTACAATGAGCAGTTCTTC
CDR3 protein: CASSVQGRGVYNEQFF

V gene: TRBV7-2
J gene: TRBJ2-4
clone size: many
D gene: TRBD1
CDR3 DNA: TGTGCCAGCAGCTTTTTTATGGGACAGGGAAACATTCAGTACTTC
CDR3 protein: CASSFFMGQGNIQYF

V gene: TRBV20-1
J gene: TRBJ2-5
clone size: NA
D gene: TRBD2
CDR3 DNA: TGCAGTGCCCCGGGACTAGGAGGGGAGACCCAGTACTTC
CDR3 protein: CSAPGLGGETQYF

V gene: TRBV3-1
J gene: TRBJ2-7
clone size: many
D gene: NA
CDR3 DNA: TGTGCCAGCAGCCCATCGGGGGCGCGCGAGCAGTACTTC
CDR3 protein: CASSPSGAREQYF

V gene: TRBV6-1
J gene: TRBJ2-2
clone size: few
D gene: NA
CDR3 DNA: TGTGCCAGCAGCGCGATTAGGGGGGCCGGGGAGCTGTTTTTT
CDR3 protein: CASSAIRGAGELFF

V gene: TRBV13
J gene: TRBJ1-4
clone size: NA
D gene: NA
CDR3 DNA: TGTGCCAGCAGCTTAAAACGGGTTAATGAAAAACTGTTTTTT
CDR3 protein: CASSLKRVNEKLFF

V gene: TRBV4-3
J gene: TRBJ1-6
clone size: NA
D gene: NA
CDR3 DNA: TGCGCCAGCAGCCACGGGACGGCGGGATCACCCCTCCACTTT
CDR3 protein: CASSHGTAGSPLHF

V gene: TRBV5-1
J gene: TRBJ2-1
clone size: many
D gene: NA
CDR3 DNA: TGCGCCAGCAGCTTATACAACAATGAGCAGTTCTTC
CDR3 protein: CASSLYNNEQFF

V gene: TRBV21-1
J gene: TRBJ2-7
clone size: NA
D gene: NA
CDR3 DNA: TGTGCCCTAGGGCACGAGCAGTACTTC
CDR3 protein: CALGHEQYF

V gene: TRBV20-1
J gene: TRBJ2-2
clone size: NA
D gene: TRBD2
CDR3 DNA: TGCAGTGCGGGAAACCCCGGGGGGGCCACCGGGGAGCTGTTTTTT
CDR3 protein: CSAGNPGGATGELFF

V gene: TRBV7-9
J gene: TRBJ2-2
clone size: few
D gene: NA
CDR3 DNA: TGTGCCAGCAGCTCCAGCCCTACGCTGCCGTTTTTT
CDR3 protein: CASSSSPTLPFF

V gene: TRBV5-5
J gene: TRBJ2-1
clone size: few
D gene: NA
CDR3 DNA: TGTGCCAGCAGGGCCACCGATAGCTCCTACAATGAGCAGTTCTTC
CDR3 protein: CASRATDSSYNEQFF

V gene: TRBV12-3/TRBV12-4
J gene: TRBJ2-7
clone size: few
D gene: TRBD2
CDR3 DNA: TGTGCCAGCACCTTTGGAGCGGGAGGGTACGAGCAGTACTTC
CDR3 protein: CASTFGAGGYEQYF

V gene: TRBV20-1
J gene: TRBJ2-1
clone size: NA
D gene: NA
CDR3 DNA: TGCAGTGCTAGAGATTGGGGGGCGGGTTTTAATGAGCAGTTCTTC
CDR3 protein: CSARDWGAGFNEQFF

V gene: TRBV12-3/TRBV12-4
J gene: TRBJ1-1
clone size: NA
D gene: TRBD1
CDR3 DNA: TGTGCCAGCACCAAACAGGGGTCGAACACTGAAGCTTTCTTT
CDR3 protein: CASTKQGSNTEAFF

V gene: TRBV9
J gene: TRBJ2-3
clone size: NA
D gene: TRBD1
CDR3 DNA: TGTGCCAGCAGCGAGAGGACAGGGACAGATACGCAGTATTTT
CDR3 protein: CASSERTGTDTQYF

V gene: TRBV29-1
J gene: TRBJ2-3
clone size: NA
D gene: NA
CDR3 DNA: TGCAGCGTTTGGGACCCGCGGGGTACGCAGTATTTT
CDR3 protein: CSVWDPRGTQYF

V gene: TRBV7-2
J gene: TRBJ2-7
clone size: NA
D gene: NA
CDR3 DNA: TGTGCCAGCAGGAGCGGGCCCCAAACCTACGAGCAGTACTTC
CDR3 protein: CASRSGPQTYEQYF

V gene: TRBV11-2
J gene: TRBJ2-7
clone size: few
D gene: NA
CDR3 DNA: TGTGCCAGCAGCTTAGATGGCGGAACAGGGAAGGAGCAGTACTTC
CDR3 protein: CASSLDGGTGKEQYF

V gene: TRBV29-1
J gene: TRBJ1-2
clone size: few
D gene: NA
CDR3 DNA: TGCAGCGTGCGCAACGGCTATGGCTACACCTTC
CDR3 protein: CSVRNGYGYTF

V gene: TRBV5-1
J gene: TRBJ2-1
clone size: NA
D gene: TRBD1
CDR3 DNA: TGCGCCAGCAGCTTGGGGACAGGGAGTGCCTACAATGAGCAGTTCTTC
CDR3 protein: CASSLGTGSAYNEQFF

V gene: TRBV5-1
J gene: TRBJ2-3
clone size: NA
D gene: NA
CDR3 DNA: TGCGCCAGCAGCCTGGACTCCCAATCGCAGTATTTT
CDR3 protein: CASSLDSQSQYF

V gene: TRBV7-9
J gene: TRBJ2-2
clone size: NA
D gene: TRBD2
CDR3 DNA: TGTGCCAGCAGCCCGGGACTAGCGGGGCGGAACACCGGGGAGCTGTTTTTT
CDR3 protein: CASSPGLAGRNTGELFF

V gene: TRBV5-1
J gene: TRBJ1-1
clone size: NA
D gene: NA
CDR3 DNA: TGCGCCAGCAGTCCCGGGACAATGAACACTGAAGCTTTCTTT
CDR3 protein: CASSPGTMNTEAFF

V gene: TRBV6-2/TRBV6-3
J gene: TRBJ2-7
clone size: few
D gene: NA
CDR3 DNA: TGTGCCAGCAGTCATGACTCCTACGAGCAGTACTTC
CDR3 protein: CASSHDSYEQYF

V gene: TRBV6-1
J gene: TRBJ2-1
clone size: NA
D gene: TRBD2
CDR3 DNA: TGTGCCAGCAAAGGGACTAGCGGGCGCTCCTACAATGAGCAGTTCTTC
CDR3 protein: CASKGTSGRSYNEQFF

V gene: TRBV25-1
J gene: TRBJ2-3
clone size: few
D gene: TRBD1
CDR3 DNA: TGTGCCAGCAGCCTAAGGACAGGGGGTACCTCAGATACGCAGTATTTT
CDR3 protein: CASSLRTGGTSDTQYF

V gene: TRBV20-1
J gene: TRBJ2-3
clone size: few
D gene: NA
CDR3 DNA: TGCAGTGCTAGCGGCGGGGGCCTCCCCACAGATACGCAGTATTTT
CDR3 protein: CSASGGGLPTDTQYF

V gene: TRBV12-3/TRBV12-4
J gene: TRBJ1-1
clone size: NA
D gene: TRBD1
CDR3 DNA: TGTGCCAGCAGTACCGGGACAGGGTGGGACACTGAAGCTTTCTTT
CDR3 protein: CASSTGTGWDTEAFF

V gene: TRBV7-9
J gene: TRBJ2-7
clone size: few
D gene: TRBD1
CDR3 DNA: TGTGCCAGCATCGAAGGACAGGGGTCTCGAGAGCAGTACTTC
CDR3 protein: CASIEGQGSREQYF

V gene: TRBV29-1
J gene: TRBJ2-5
clone size: NA
D gene: TRBD1
CDR3 DNA: TGCAGCGTTTTGGGAGACAGGGGGCCGGAGACCCAGTACTTC
CDR3 protein: CSVLGDRGPETQYF

V gene: TRBV9
J gene: TRBJ2-1
clone size: NA
D gene: TRBD2
CDR3 DNA: TGTGCCAGCAGCGTAAAGCGGGGTCGGTCCTACAATGAGCAGTTCTTC
CDR3 protein: CASSVKRGRSYNEQFF

V gene: TRBV12-3/TRBV12-4
J gene: TRBJ2-7
clone size: NA
D gene: TRBD1
CDR3 DNA: TGTGCCAGCAGTTCCAGGACAGGGGCCGAGCAGTACTTC
CDR3 protein: CASSSRTGAEQYF

V gene: TRBV5-1
J gene: TRBJ2-7
clone size: NA
D gene: NA
CDR3 DNA: TGCGCCAGCAGCGAAGCCGACGGGACACCCAGCGAGCAGTACTTC
CDR3 protein: CASSEADGTPSEQYF